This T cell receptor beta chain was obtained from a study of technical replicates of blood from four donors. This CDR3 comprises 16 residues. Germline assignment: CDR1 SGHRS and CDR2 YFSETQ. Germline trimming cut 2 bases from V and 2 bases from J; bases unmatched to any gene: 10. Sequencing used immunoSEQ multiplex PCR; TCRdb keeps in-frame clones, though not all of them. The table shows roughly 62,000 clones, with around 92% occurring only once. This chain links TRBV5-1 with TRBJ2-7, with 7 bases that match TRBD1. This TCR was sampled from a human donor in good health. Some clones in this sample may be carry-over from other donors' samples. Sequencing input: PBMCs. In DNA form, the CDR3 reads TGCGCCAGCAGCTTACGGGACAGCCAAACCACCTACGAGCAGTACTTC. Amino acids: CASSLRDSQTTYEQYF.